The clone carrying this TCR beta chain turned up a few times. This specimen comes from a study of cytomegalovirus exposure and HLA in healthy donors. Study details: Early released data had approximately 86 million unique TCRs, all coming from HLA-typed donors.

The PCR ran on 60 Vbeta and 13 Jbeta primers. Original processing notes: Among the unique TCR beta chains that a later analysis counted, around 72 million in all, approximately 12 million were shared. The protocol was immunoSEQ multiplex PCR, while the TCRdb copy is restricted to in-frame clones and leaves out a portion. V and J calls and clone size follow that table, whereas D and trimming were derived from the DNA. This table holds tens of thousands of clones, over 75% found once. The CDR3 is 17 residues long. Germline V gene sequence: CDR1 SEHNR, CDR2 FQNEAQ (reference sequence). The V gene end was trimmed by 5 bases and the J gene end by 6 bases; junction bases not matched to a gene: 13.

The gene calls are TRBV7-9 and TRBJ2-3; 11 bases line up with TRBD2. This TCR was sampled from a girl under 10 years old in good health and CMV-seropositive. The specimen was PBMCs. The CDR3 loop is CASSPGGELAGEDTQYF. CDR3 nucleotides: TGTGCCAGCAGCCCCGGGGGGGAACTAGCGGGAGAGGATACGCAGTATTTT.